These 18 T cell receptor beta chains were sequenced from one sample in a study of beta chain features in type 1 diabetes. Sequencing targeted expressed TCRB transcripts, as all isolated RNA had been reverse transcribed. Method: immunoSEQ multiplex PCR; TCRdb's copy keeps in-frame clones and lacks some. In the table there are about 220,000 clones, roughly 10% of which are singletons. Sequenced input: central memory CD4+ T cells from blood. The receptors stem from a man between 18 and 35 years old in good health.

In nucleotides, the CDR3 is TGTGCCAGCAGTGGGCTCCTTAGCACAGATACGCAGTATTTT. It specifies CASSGLLSTDTQYF. V gene TRBV25-1 combines with J gene TRBJ2-3; D call uncertain. Germline V CDR1 and CDR2: MGHDK, SYGVNS. Trimming removed 4 bases from V and 0 bases from J, with 8 bases in between. This CDR3 comprises 14 residues.

The gene calls are TRBV7-8 and TRBJ2-7, with 8 nucleotides matching TRBD1. CDR1 is SGHVS, CDR2 FQNEAQ, per germline. J gave up 3 bases and V 1 base, and 5 bases lay outside the gene matches. This CDR3 comprises 15 residues. The CDR3, as DNA: TGTGCCAGCAGCTTAGATACAGGGGGTGGCTACGAGCAGTACTTC. Residues: CASSLDTGGGYEQYF.

The table lists this clone with a few counts. The chain recombines TRBV28 with TRBJ2-7, with 10 bases matching TRBD1. This CDR3 comprises 13 residues. Germline-derived CDR1 and CDR2 are MDHEN and SYDVKM. V trimming: 6 bases; J trimming: 5 bases; junction bases outside the gene matches: 4. The CDR3 protein is CASRKTGGNEQYF. The DNA for the CDR3 is TGTGCCAGCAGGAAGACAGGGGGCAACGAGCAGTACTTC. The whole variable domain, remainder taken from reference TRBV28 and TRBJ2-7, is DVKVTQSSRYLVKRTGEKVFLECVQDMDHENMFWYRQDPGLGLRLIYFSYDVKMKEKGDIPEGYSVSREKKERFSLILESASTNQTSMYLCASRKTGGNEQYFGPGTRLTVT.

V is TRBV19 and J is TRBJ2-7, with a tentative D call TRBD2 (5 bases). The CDR3 extends over 14 amino acids. CDR1 and CDR2 from the germline V gene are LNHDA and SQIVND (reference sequence). Trimming took 3 bases from V and 0 from J, leaving 9 bases between them. The CDR3 spells CASSIRGVSYEQYF. DNA for the CDR3: TGTGCCAGTAGTATTCGGGGTGTCTCCTACGAGCAGTACTTC.

This clone was counted a few times. The chain links TRBV5-4 to TRBJ2-1; TRBD2 matches 11 bases. With 5 bases clipped from V and 6 bases from J, the junction kept 13 bases outside the gene matches. The CDR3 is 17 residues long. From germline, CDR1 is SGHNT and CDR2 YYREEE (reference sequence). In DNA, the CDR3 is TGTGCCAGCAGTAAAAGGACTAGCGGGTGGACCTCCAATGAGCAGTTCTTC. Translating gives CASSKRTSGWTSNEQFF.

This clone showed up just a few times. The V and J genes are TRBV7-3 and TRBJ2-1; unclear D gene. The CDR3 is made up of 14 amino acids. The V and J ends lost 1 base and 8 bases respectively, with 12 bases between them. Germline V lookup: CDR1 SGHTA, CDR2 FQGTGA. For the CDR3, the DNA is TGTGCCAGCAGCTTAAATGTCAGAGAGGATGAGCAGTTCTTC. Translated, it gives CASSLNVREDEQFF.

This chain joins TRBV6-6 and TRBJ2-3; a weak D match, TRBD1 (6 bases). Trimming removed 5 bases from V and 0 bases from J, with 15 bases in between. CDR1 MNHNY and CDR2 SVGAGI come from the germline V gene (reference sequence). The CDR3 is 16 amino acids. The CDR3 coding sequence is TGTGCCAGCAGTCCCGGACAGTCCACTAGCACAGATACGCAGTATTTT. Its translation: CASSPGQSTSTDTQYF.

This clone turned up a few times. V is TRBV7-2 and J is TRBJ2-6; maybe TRBD2 (6 bases). V lost 5 bases to trimming and J lost 0 bases, with 14 bases between them. The CDR3 is 17 amino acids. The germline gives CDR1 SGHTA, CDR2 FQGNSA. The CDR3 spells CASSRPRGSSGANVLTF. DNA for the CDR3: TGTGCCAGCAGCCGGCCACGGGGGAGCTCTGGGGCCAACGTCCTGACTTTC.

This clone has a handful of counts. This sequence joins TRBV11-2 and TRBJ1-5; 7 bases match TRBD1. The CDR3 extends over 15 amino acids. Germline V gives CDR1 SGHAT, CDR2 FQNNGV. Trimming at V came to 4 bases and at J to 7 bases, leaving 10 bases not matched to a gene. CDR3 sequence: CASSSLQGLGQPQHF. CDR3 DNA: TGTGCCAGCAGCTCACTACAGGGGCTAGGGCAGCCCCAGCATTTT.

In its sample, this clone is medium-sized (0.01 to 0.1%). The chain is built from TRBV10-3 and TRBJ2-1; 7 bases are shared with TRBD1. CDR1 and CDR2 (germline): ENHRY, SYGVKD. The CDR3 has 14 residues. V shed 2 bases, J shed 6 bases, and the junction held 4 bases outside the gene matches. CDR3 coding DNA: TGTGCCATCAGTGAGGACAGGGACCTCAATGAGCAGTTCTTC. It is translated as CAISEDRDLNEQFF.

This chain joins TRBV6-5 and TRBJ1-1, with TRBD1 matching over 7 bases. This CDR3 spans 16 amino acids. Germline V gives CDR1 MNHEY, CDR2 SVGAGI. V shed 2 bases and J 4 bases; nucleotides not matched to a gene: 10. DNA of the CDR3: TGTGCCAGCAGTTACCGGGCCGGGACAGCGGGCACTGAAGCTTTCTTT. Translating it yields CASSYRAGTAGTEAFF.

This clone was detected only a few times. The chain employs TRBV7-9 and TRBJ2-6; D is uncertain. The CDR3 runs 14 residues. V was pared by 8 bases and J by 1 base, with 9 bases between. Germline assignment: CDR1 SEHNR and CDR2 FQNEAQ (reference sequence). CDR3 amino acids: CASERVSGANVLTF. The CDR3 region has the DNA TGTGCCAGCGAAAGGGTTTCTGGGGCCAACGTCCTGACTTTC. The full variable domain, rest sourced from reference TRBV7-9 and TRBJ2-6, is DTGVSQNPRHKITKRGQNVTFRCDPISEHNRLYWYRQTLGQGPEFLTYFQNEAQLEKSRLLSDRFSAERPKGSFSTLEIQRTEQGDSAMYLCASERVSGANVLTFGAGSRLTVL.

The chain has TRBV19 and TRBJ1-1, with a possible D match to TRBD1 (5 bases). V lost 3 bases and J 0 bases, leaving 8 bases between the germline ends. This CDR3 has 14 amino acids. Germline V gives CDR1 LNHDA, CDR2 SQIVND (reference sequence). DNA of the CDR3: TGTGCCAGTAGTATCAGGGTTGTGAACACTGAAGCTTTCTTT. Translated, it gives CASSIRVVNTEAFF.

J is TRBJ2-2 and V is TRBV6-5, with TRBD2 matching over 8 bases. With V trimmed by 0 bases and J by 7 bases, 4 bases remained unmatched. Germline CDR1 and CDR2: MNHEY and SVGAGI. CDR3 length: 15 amino acids. The CDR3 sequence is CASSYSPGRDGELFF. The DNA of the CDR3 is TGTGCCAGCAGTTACTCCCCCGGGAGGGACGGGGAGCTGTTTTTT.

This clone turned up a few times. Additional DNA sequences in this sample encode the identical CDR3. This chain links TRBV30 with TRBJ2-7; D unresolved. The CDR3 loop spans 12 amino acids. Germline CDR1 is GTSNPN and CDR2 is SVGIG (reference sequence). Between the trimmed V and J ends, which lost 0 bases and 3 bases, there was a span of 6 bases. The CDR3 nucleotides read TGTGCCTGGAGTGTACAAGGCTACGAGCAGTACTTC. Translation: CAWSVQGYEQYF.

This clone was counted a few times. This rearrangement joins TRBV2 to TRBJ2-3; D uncertain. V lost 7 bases and J lost 2, with 10 bases in between. The CDR3 sequence is 13 residues long. Looked up from germline, CDR1 is SNHLY and CDR2 is FYNNEI. CDR3 sequence (DNA): TGTGCCAGCATTCCGGAGTCCACAGATACGCAGTATTTT. It encodes CASIPESTDTQYF.

This clone turned up a few times. The V gene is TRBV27, the J gene TRBJ2-1; 9 bases are shared with TRBD1. The germline CDR1 and CDR2 sequences are MNHEY and SMNVEV (reference sequence). Trimming cost V 7 bases and J 2 bases; bases outside gene matches: 6. This CDR3 is 15 amino acids long. The CDR3 sequence: CASKTGGYPYNEQFF. CDR3 in DNA: TGTGCCAGCAAAACAGGGGGCTATCCCTACAATGAGCAGTTCTTC.

J is TRBJ2-5 and V is TRBV29-1, with 8 bases that match TRBD1. Germline CDR1 reads SQVTM; CDR2 reads ANQGSEA. This CDR3 is built from 11 residues. V shed 7 bases and J 3 bases; nucleotides not matched to a gene: 1. The chain's CDR3 is CSAGGEETQYF. In DNA form, the CDR3 reads TGCAGCGCAGGGGGCGAAGAGACCCAGTACTTC.